Below, 32 T cell receptor beta chains from the same sample are listed, as sequenced in a study of blood T cell repertoires in COVID-19. Method: immunoSEQ multiplex PCR; TCRdb's copy keeps in-frame clones and lacks some. Among 200,000 to 250,000 clones listed, about 82% were seen once. What was sequenced was peripheral blood. These receptors were collected from a woman aged 60 to 75 with active or convalescent COVID-19.

J is TRBJ2-5 and V is TRBV7-2; tentative D call: TRBD2 (6 bases). This CDR3 spans 16 amino acids. Germline V gives CDR1 SGHTA, CDR2 FQGNSA. Trimming left V 5 bases short and J 5 bases short, with 21 bases between. In nucleotides, the CDR3 is TGTGCCAGCAGCCGCCGGGACTTCACGTCCGGTGAGACCCAGTACTTC. It is translated as CASSRRDFTSGETQYF.

The chain has TRBV3-1 (or the pseudogene TRBV3-2) and TRBJ2-1; 11 nucleotides line up with TRBD2. The CDR3 spans 17 residues. Losses at the gene ends were 1 base for V and 2 bases for J; bases not matched to a gene: 4. The germline V gene encodes CDR1 LGHDT and CDR2 YNNKEL (reference sequence). The CDR3 region has the DNA TGTGCCAGCAGCCAAGTAGGGACTAGCGGACCCTACAATGAGCAGTTCTTC. Translation: CASSQVGTSGPYNEQFF.

This clone was counted between two and nine times. The CDR3 nucleotides read TGTGCCAGCAGCTTAGTGACAGGGGGTAGCACAGATACGCAGTATTTT. Protein sequence: CASSLVTGGSTDTQYF. The rearrangement links TRBV7-8 to TRBJ2-3; 9 nucleotides line up with TRBD1. CDR3 length: 16 residues. V gave up 1 base and J gave up 0 bases; unmatched junction bases: 2. Germline V gives CDR1 SGHVS, CDR2 FQNEAQ.

The genes are TRBV19 and TRBJ2-2, with 7 bases fitting TRBD2. CDR3 length: 16 amino acids. CDR1 and CDR2 (germline): LNHDA, SQIVND (reference sequence). J was trimmed by 4 bases and V by 2 bases; bases with no gene match: 7. The CDR3, as DNA: TGTGCCAGTAGTATACAAGCGGGGACGGGCACCGGGGAGCTGTTTTTT. It is translated as CASSIQAGTGTGELFF.

This clone was observed once. The chain uses TRBV11-3 and TRBJ2-1; maybe TRBD1 (5 bases). Germline lookup yields CDR1 SGHNT and CDR2 YENEEA. V was shortened by 1 base and J by 4 bases, with 11 bases between the two germline ends. This CDR3 is built from 15 residues. Here the CDR3 DNA reads TGTGCCAGCAGCTTAGTACAGGTGTTTTACAATGAGCAGTTCTTC. This gives the protein CASSLVQVFYNEQFF.

The rearrangement uses TRBV4-1 and TRBJ1-4; no clear D gene. CDR3 size: 15 residues. With 0 bases removed from V and 7 bases from J, the gap between germline ends came to 12 bases. Germline values: CDR1 MGHRA, CDR2 YSYEKL. The CDR3 DNA reads TGCGCCAGCAGCCAAGATAGTTGGCAGCGTGAAAAACTGTTTTTT. Amino acid sequence: CASSQDSWQREKLFF.

J is TRBJ2-5 and V is TRBV4-1, with 10 bases identical to TRBD2. Germline CDR1 and CDR2: MGHRA and YSYEKL. With 0 bases clipped from V and 5 bases from J, the junction kept 9 bases outside the gene matches. This CDR3 spans 17 amino acids. CDR3 protein: CASSQDGASGSPETQYF. CDR3 nucleotides: TGCGCCAGCAGCCAAGATGGGGCTAGCGGGAGCCCTGAGACCCAGTACTTC.

V usage is TRBV5-1 and J usage is TRBJ1-3; maybe TRBD1 (5 bases). The germline CDR1 and CDR2 sequences are SGHRS and YFSETQ. V was clipped by 3 bases and J by 4 bases, with 17 bases between them. CDR3 length equals 16 residues. In DNA, the CDR3 is TGCGCCAGCAGCTCTCGGGGGGACCCCGTCGGAAACACCATATATTTT. Translation: CASSSRGDPVGNTIYF.

The genes are TRBV19 and TRBJ2-1, with 10 bases lining up with TRBD2. The CDR3 loop spans 15 amino acids. Germline-derived CDR1 and CDR2 are LNHDA and SQIVND (reference sequence). Losses at the gene ends were 3 bases for V and 5 bases for J; bases not matched to a gene: 4. Written as DNA, the CDR3 is TGTGCCAGTAGTATTAGCGGGGGGTTGAACAATGAGCAGTTCTTC. Its translation is CASSISGGLNNEQFF.

The chain joins TRBV30 to TRBJ1-3, with D possibly TRBD1 on 6 matching bases. Looked up from germline, CDR1 is GTSNPN and CDR2 is SVGIG (reference sequence). The CDR3 contains 17 residues. Trimming cost V 0 bases and J 0 bases, with 15 bases left between them. For the CDR3, the DNA is TGTGCCTGGAGTGTACGGGCAGGGGAGTCCTCTGGAAACACCATATATTTT. Amino acids: CAWSVRAGESSGNTIYF.

The rearrangement joins TRBV7-9 to TRBJ1-1; D remains ambiguous. Germline V CDR1 and CDR2: SEHNR, FQNEAQ (reference sequence). V was clipped by 6 bases and J by 0 bases, with 11 bases between them. CDR3 length: 14 amino acids. Here the CDR3 reads CASRGGQMNTEAFF. As DNA, the CDR3 is TGTGCCAGCAGGGGAGGTCAGATGAACACTGAAGCTTTCTTT.

The J gene is TRBJ2-2, the V gene TRBV5-1, with 9 nucleotides matching TRBD2. The CDR3 contains 16 residues. V trimming: 4 bases; J trimming: 3 bases; junction bases outside the gene matches: 7. CDR1 and CDR2 from the germline V gene are SGHRS and YFSETQ. CDR3 loop: CASSALAGADTGELFF. DNA for the CDR3: TGCGCCAGCAGCGCCTTAGCGGGAGCAGACACCGGGGAGCTGTTTTTT.

V gene TRBV7-9 combines with J gene TRBJ1-1; TRBD1 might be the D (6 bases). This CDR3 contains 15 residues. The germline V and J ends were trimmed by 5 bases and 0 bases, with 13 bases remaining between them. CDR1 is SEHNR and CDR2 is FQNEAQ in the germline V gene (reference sequence). CDR3 sequence (DNA): TGTGCCAGCAGCCCGGACAGACTCATGAACACTGAAGCTTTCTTT. Protein sequence: CASSPDRLMNTEAFF. The full variable domain, completed using reference TRBV7-9 and TRBJ1-1, is DTGVSQNPRHKITKRGQNVTFRCDPISEHNRLYWYRQTLGQGPEFLTYFQNEAQLEKSRLLSDRFSAERPKGSFSTLEIQRTEQGDSAMYLCASSPDRLMNTEAFFGQGTRLTVV.

This clone showed up just once. This chain uses TRBV30 with TRBJ2-7, with a tentative D call TRBD2 (7 bases). The CDR3 is 14 residues long. The V gene lost 1 base and the J gene lost 3 bases, with 13 bases spanning the gap. Germline V gene data show CDR1 as GTSNPN and CDR2 as SVGIG (reference sequence). The CDR3 DNA follows: TGTGCCTGGAGTGCCGGGGGGCTATTCTACGAGCAGTACTTC. It specifies CAWSAGGLFYEQYF. The whole variable domain, remainder taken from reference TRBV30 and TRBJ2-7, is SQTIHQWPATLVQPVGSPLSLECTVEGTSNPNLYWYRQAAGRGLQLLFYSVGIGQISSEVPQNLSASRPQDRQFILSSKKLLLSDSGFYLCAWSAGGLFYEQYFGPGTRLTVT.

The V and J genes are TRBV5-5 and TRBJ2-3, with 9 bases matching TRBD2. V gave up 2 bases and J gave up 6 bases; unmatched junction bases: 10. Germline CDR1 is SGHKS and CDR2 is YYEKEE (reference sequence). CDR3 length equals 16 residues. The CDR3 loop is CASSFQRAGGLDTQYF. CDR3 bases: TGTGCCAGCAGCTTCCAACGTGCGGGGGGGTTGGATACGCAGTATTTT.

The V gene is TRBV11-2, the J gene TRBJ2-7; D might be TRBD2 (6 bases). This CDR3 comprises 14 residues. V was cut by 1 base and J by 5 bases, with 12 bases left in between. CDR1 is SGHAT, CDR2 FQNNGV, per germline. This chain's CDR3 is CASSLAGVMNEQYF. The CDR3 region has the DNA TGTGCCAGCAGCTTAGCGGGAGTAATGAACGAGCAGTACTTC.

The V gene is TRBV21-1, the J gene TRBJ2-7; the table's D call of TRBD2 was not tested on the DNA. TRBV21-1 is a documented pseudogene. The CDR3 is made up of 13 amino acids. DNA of the CDR3: TGTGCCACCCTCGGGCGGGCGTCCTACGAGCAGTACTTC. Amino acids: CATLGRASYEQYF.

The chain is built from TRBV2 and TRBJ1-1, with 7 bases lining up with TRBD1. V dropped 6 bases and J dropped 8; count of bases not matched to a gene: 9. CDR3 length: 13 amino acids. Germline CDR1 SNHLY, CDR2 FYNNEI. As DNA, the CDR3 is TGTGCCAGCAGACAGGAGGGGGCGGGCGAAGCTTTCTTT. Amino acids: CASRQEGAGEAFF.

In its sample, this clone was seen a few times. The V and J genes are TRBV11-3 and TRBJ2-1; TRBD2 aligns across 11 bases. With V trimmed by 5 bases and J by 7 bases, 7 bases remained unmatched. Germline values: CDR1 SGHNT, CDR2 YENEEA. The CDR3 runs to 15 residues. DNA for the CDR3: TGTGCCAGCAGCCCCATAGCGGGAGGGGGAAATGAGCAGTTCTTC. Its protein product is CASSPIAGGGNEQFF.

This clone was found once. This chain connects TRBV28 to TRBJ2-7, with 7 bases aligning to TRBD1. J gave up 3 bases and V 7 bases, and 6 bases lay outside the gene matches. CDR1 is MDHEN, CDR2 SYDVKM, per germline. The CDR3 length is 13 residues. The CDR3 sequence is CASNTGQHYEQYV. The CDR3 nucleotides read TGTGCCAGCAATACGGGACAGCACTACGAGCAGTACGTC.

This clone was recorded a few times. The chain is built from TRBV10-3 and TRBJ1-2, with 8 bases that match TRBD1. J was trimmed by 1 base and V by 3 bases; bases with no gene match: 4. The CDR3 consists of 15 residues. Germline loops: CDR1 ENHRY, CDR2 SYGVKD. CDR3 residues: CAISDLGQGNYGYTF. The CDR3 DNA reads as TGTGCCATCAGTGACCTCGGACAGGGTAACTATGGCTACACCTTC.

The chain carries TRBV5-5 and TRBJ1-2, with D maybe TRBD1 (6 bases). The CDR3 length is 14 residues. Germline V CDR1 and CDR2: SGHKS, YYEKEE (reference sequence). V was clipped by 1 base and J by 5 bases, with 12 bases between them. CDR3 region: CASSLWGLDYGYTF. CDR3 sequence (DNA): TGTGCCAGCAGCTTGTGGGGGCTCGATTATGGCTACACCTTC.

This clone was picked up one time. The genes are TRBV29-1 and TRBJ2-3, with a possible D match to TRBD2 (7 bases). Trimming shortened V by 4 bases and J by 1 base, and 15 bases separated the two germline ends. Germline assignment: CDR1 SQVTM and CDR2 ANQGSEA. CDR3 length equals 15 residues. CDR3 sequence (DNA): TGCAGCGTTGGATTCGGGGGGCTTCGCACAGATACGCAGTATTTT. Translated, it gives CSVGFGGLRTDTQYF.

This clone was counted at least ten times. V gene TRBV19 combines with J gene TRBJ2-1; TRBD2 matches at 10 bases. V shed 5 bases, J shed 0 bases, and the junction held 4 bases outside the gene matches. Germline CDR1 LNHDA, CDR2 SQIVND (reference sequence). The CDR3 runs 16 residues. CDR3 region: CASSPSGGNSYNEQFF. CDR3 nucleotide sequence: TGTGCCAGTAGTCCTAGCGGGGGAAACTCCTACAATGAGCAGTTCTTC. The full variable domain, its missing parts supplied by reference TRBV19 and TRBJ2-1, is DGGITQSPKYLFRKEGQNVTLSCEQNLNHDAMYWYRQDPGQGLRLIYYSQIVNDFQKGDIAEGYSVSREKKESFPLTVTSAQKNPTAFYLCASSPSGGNSYNEQFFGPGTRLTVL.

The chain uses TRBV7-2 and TRBJ1-5; the match to TRBD1 covers 7 bases. Germline CDR1 reads SGHTA; CDR2 reads FQGNSA. V lost 1 base and J lost 0; bases outside the gene matches: 9. The CDR3 is 18 residues long. DNA for the CDR3: TGTGCCAGCAGCTTAGAAGGGACAGACTACCTTAGCAATCAGCCCCAGCATTTT. This encodes CASSLEGTDYLSNQPQHF. Complete variable domain (other parts from reference TRBV7-2 and TRBJ1-5): GAGVSQSPSNKVTEKGKDVELRCDPISGHTALYWYRQSLGQGLEFLIYFQGNSAPDKSGLPSDRFSAERTGGSVSTLTIQRTQQEDSAVYLCASSLEGTDYLSNQPQHFGDGTRLSIL.

The J gene is TRBJ1-4, the V gene TRBV10-3, with D tentatively TRBD1 (5 bases). V dropped 3 bases and J dropped 2 bases, with 7 bases sitting between them. This CDR3 has 14 amino acids. Germline V CDR1 and CDR2: ENHRY, SYGVKD. The CDR3 DNA reads as TGTGCCATCAGTGATAGGGGTACTAATGAAAAACTGTTTTTT. Translation gives CAISDRGTNEKLFF.

The V and J genes are TRBV7-8 and TRBJ1-4, with D unresolved. The CDR3 spans 14 residues. V was pared by 1 base and J by 1 base, with 4 bases between. Germline V gives CDR1 SGHVS, CDR2 FQNEAQ. The CDR3 is CASSLGRTNEKLFF. As DNA, the CDR3 is TGTGCCAGCAGCTTAGGTAGAACTAATGAAAAACTGTTTTTT.

The CDR3 region is CASSYSRDTGELFF. In DNA form, the CDR3 reads TGTGCCAGCAGTTACTCCCGGGACACCGGGGAGCTGTTTTTT. The V call is TRBV6-5, the J call TRBJ2-2; no clear D gene. The ends were cut back, 0 bases at V and 3 bases at J, with 5 bases in the middle. The germline gives CDR1 MNHEY, CDR2 SVGAGI. The CDR3 has 14 residues.

The V and J genes are TRBV10-3 and TRBJ1-2; D possibly corresponds to TRBD1 (6 bases). V lost 10 bases to trimming and J lost 7 bases, with 19 bases between them. Germline V gives CDR1 ENHRY, CDR2 SYGVKD. The CDR3 sequence is 13 residues long. The CDR3 nucleotides are TGTGCCACCCAGGGGCAGGTACCATCTGGCTACACCTTC. It translates to CATQGQVPSGYTF.

This chain joins TRBV6-2 or TRBV6-3 and TRBJ1-4; no firm D call. The germline gives CDR1 MNHEY, CDR2 SVGEGT. Between the trimmed V and J ends, which lost 5 bases and 5 bases, there was a span of 3 bases. This CDR3 contains 11 residues. CDR3 in amino acids: CASSLNEKLFF. For the CDR3, the DNA is TGTGCCAGCAGTCTAAATGAAAAACTGTTTTTT.

The V call is TRBV12-5, the J call TRBJ2-7; TRBD1 might be the D (5 bases). The V end was cut by 3 bases, the J end by 4 bases, with 7 bases between. The germline gives CDR1 LGHNT, CDR2 FRNRAP. CDR3 size: 12 residues. CDR3 DNA: TGTGCTAGTGGTTTTCAGGGTTACGAGCAGTACTTC. This codes for CASGFQGYEQYF. The variable domain in full, completed from reference TRBV12-5 and TRBJ2-7, reads DARVTQTPRHKVTEMGQEVTMRCQPILGHNTVFWYRQTMMQGLELLAYFRNRAPLDDSGMPKDRFSAEMPDATLATLKIQPSEPRDSAVYFCASGFQGYEQYFGPGTRLTVT.

The CDR3 DNA reads TGTGCCAGTAGTAACACTCGGGACACTGAAGCTTTCTTT. This codes for CASSNTRDTEAFF. J is TRBJ1-1 and V is TRBV19; no definite D call. The CDR3 consists of 13 residues. Trimming shortened V by 4 bases and J by 3 bases, and 9 bases separated the two germline ends. Germline V gives CDR1 LNHDA, CDR2 SQIVND (reference sequence).